Listed here are 5 T cell receptor beta chains from one sample, sequenced in a study of T cells after yellow fever vaccination. TCRdb reprocessed the 5' RACE reads via MiXCR and lists one record per CDR3 protein. The data contain around 310,000 distinct CDR3 sequences, 8.7% of them seen just once; the ten biggest clones take up roughly 18%. Source: PBMCs, taken on the day of the first yellow fever vaccination. The receptor source for this set is a man aged 18 to 30 who received the YFV17D yellow fever vaccine.

V and J are TRBV9 and TRBJ2-1, with 11 positions matching TRBD2. The germline CDR1 and CDR2 sequences are SGDLS and YYNGEE. This CDR3 region has 16 residues. J was trimmed by 3 bases and V by 4 bases; bases with no gene match: 6. The DNA for the CDR3 is TGTGCCAGCAGCCCACAACTAGCGGGGGACTACAATGAGCAGTTCTTC. Protein product: CASSPQLAGDYNEQFF.

This rearrangement joins TRBV7-3 to TRBJ1-3; D not certain. V was shortened by 0 bases and J by 0 bases, with 9 bases between the two germline ends. Germline V gene sequence: CDR1 SGHTA, CDR2 FQGTGA. This CDR3 is built from 16 residues. For the CDR3, the DNA is TGTGCCAGCAGCTTAACAGGAGTCGGCTCTGGAAACACCATATATTTT. This gives the protein CASSLTGVGSGNTIYF.

The sample holds many counts of this clonotype. V and J are TRBV6-1 and TRBJ1-5; 10 bases match TRBD1. Germline V gene sequence: CDR1 MNHNS, CDR2 SASEGT. Germline trimming cut 6 bases from V and 5 bases from J; bases unmatched to any gene: 7. The CDR3 runs 15 residues. In DNA form, the CDR3 reads TGTGCCAGCAGCCCGGGACAGGGGTTATATCAGCCCCAGCATTTT. This encodes CASSPGQGLYQPQHF.

This clonotype has a count of ten or more. The gene calls are TRBV5-1 and TRBJ2-5; D might be TRBD2 (5 bases). The CDR3 is made up of 14 amino acids. V gave up 4 bases and J gave up 4 bases, with 14 bases separating them. The V gene's germline CDR1 is SGHRS and CDR2 YFSETQ. The CDR3 loop is CASSPMTAGETQYF. The DNA of the CDR3 is TGCGCCAGCAGCCCGATGACGGCGGGAGAGACCCAGTACTTC.

The chain links TRBV20-1 to TRBJ2-1, with 9 bases matching TRBD2. The CDR3 consists of 15 residues. J gave up 7 bases and V 5 bases, and 12 bases lay outside the gene matches. Per the germline V gene, CDR1 is DFQATT and CDR2 is SNEGSKA (reference sequence). The CDR3 loop is CSAPSGGSIRNEQFF. CDR3 nucleotides: TGCAGTGCTCCCAGCGGGGGGTCGATCAGGAATGAGCAGTTCTTC.